Listed below are T cell receptor beta chains from one sample, sequenced in a study of cytomegalovirus exposure and HLA in healthy donors. Repertoires were generated with immunoSEQ multiplex PCR, while TCRdb's copy carries only in-frame clones and drops some. The profile shows roughly 100,000 clones, 83% of them singletons. Sequencing was carried out using PBMCs. These receptors were obtained from a man aged 18 to 30 in good health and CMV-seronegative. The CDR3 runs from the conserved cysteine through the conserved F or W. The order of the fields is J gene, V gene, clone size, D gene, CDR3 protein, CDR3 DNA. A D gene is named only where the DNA matches it firmly. Size tells how often a clone was seen (once, few, many) or the class of an expanded clone, and some rows leave it out.

>TRBJ1-4|TRBV13|.|TRBD1
CASSRGQVNEKLFF
TGTGCCAGCAGTCGTGGACAGGTCAATGAAAAACTGTTTTTT
>TRBJ1-2|TRBV28|.|TRBD1
CASSPTGTARGGYTF
TGTGCCAGCAGTCCCACCGGGACAGCGCGCGGAGGCTACACCTTC
>TRBJ2-7|TRBV10-3|.|TRBD2
CAIDGTGTSGSSGLREQYF
TGTGCCATCGACGGGACCGGGACTAGCGGGAGTAGTGGACTTAGGGAGCAGTACTTC
>TRBJ2-2|TRBV6-4|.|.
CASSPLAQTNTGELFF
TGTGCCAGCAGTCCCCTAGCGCAGACGAACACCGGGGAGCTGTTTTTT
>TRBJ1-4|TRBV10-2|.|TRBD1
CASRTTGGATNEKLFF
TGCGCCAGCAGGACTACAGGGGGGGCGACTAATGAAAAACTGTTTTTT
>TRBJ2-3|TRBV9|.|.
CASSVGTGADTQYF
TGTGCCAGCAGCGTCGGGACTGGCGCAGATACGCAGTATTTT
>TRBJ1-1|TRBV7-2|.|.
CASSLSTVMNTEAFF
TGTGCCAGCAGCTTATCAACGGTTATGAACACTGAAGCTTTCTTT
>TRBJ1-4|TRBV6-1|.|TRBD1
CASSGDRADRGSRKLFF
TGTGCCAGCAGTGGGGACAGGGCGGATAGGGGCTCACGCAAACTGTTTTTT
>TRBJ2-3|TRBV7-2|.|TRBD1
CASSPGQGARDTQYF
TGTGCCAGCAGCCCCGGACAGGGGGCTAGAGATACGCAGTATTTT
>TRBJ1-1|TRBV6-4|.|.
CASSYSTGLLSEAFF
TGTGCCAGCAGTTACTCGACGGGACTTCTCTCTGAAGCTTTCTTT
>TRBJ2-5|TRBV14|.|.
CASSRTITKETQYF
TGTGCCAGCAGCCGGACTATCACAAAAGAGACCCAGTACTTC
>TRBJ2-7|TRBV27|.|.
CASSLSPSYYEQYF
TGTGCCAGCAGTTTATCGCCCAGTTACTACGAGCAGTACTTC
>TRBJ2-7|TRBV7-9|few|.
CASSLRQRYEQYF
TGTGCCAGCAGCCTCCGACAGCGCTACGAGCAGTACTTC
>TRBJ1-2|TRBV11-2|.|TRBD1
CASSSSPLQGAVGYTF
TGTGCCAGCAGCTCCTCACCATTACAGGGGGCGGTTGGCTACACCTTC
>TRBJ2-7|TRBV28|once|.
CASSQAYEQYF
TGTGCCAGCAGTCAGGCGTACGAGCAGTACTTC
>TRBJ1-5|TRBV6-4|.|.
CASSEPRAVEKGNQPQHF
TGTGCCAGCAGTGAGCCCAGGGCCGTGGAGAAGGGCAATCAGCCCCAGCATTTT
>TRBJ1-5|TRBV7-9|.|TRBD1
CASSSSGQGNQPQHF
TGTGCCAGCAGCTCCTCGGGACAGGGGAATCAGCCCCAGCATTTT
>TRBJ2-1|TRBV28|.|TRBD1
CASSPRDRGYNEQFF
TGTGCCAGCAGTCCCCGGGACAGGGGTTACAATGAGCAGTTCTTC
>TRBJ2-1|TRBV7-9|.|TRBD2
CASSLEGLAGYEQFF
TGTGCCAGCAGCCTAGAGGGACTAGCGGGATATGAGCAGTTCTTC
>TRBJ2-7|TRBV9|once|.
CASSAGRVNYEQYF
TGTGCCAGCAGCGCGGGCAGGGTAAACTACGAGCAGTACTTC
>TRBJ1-5|TRBV4-1|.|TRBD1
CASSEFGTVGNQPQHF
TGCGCCAGCAGCGAATTCGGGACAGTCGGGAATCAGCCCCAGCATTTT
>TRBJ2-1|TRBV7-3|.|.
CASSLQRQSTYNEQFF
TGTGCCAGCAGCTTACAGAGGCAGTCGACCTACAATGAGCAGTTCTTC
>TRBJ2-1|TRBV10-1|.|TRBD1
CASQGQGASNEQFF
TGCGCCAGCCAGGGACAGGGGGCATCCAATGAGCAGTTCTTC
>TRBJ2-3|TRBV6-1|.|TRBD2
CASSGLAGGPDTQYF
TGTGCCAGCAGTGGACTAGCGGGAGGGCCAGATACGCAGTATTTT
>TRBJ2-2|TRBV9|few|.
CASRGTAGTGELFF
TGTGCCAGTCGGGGGACGGCTGGCACCGGGGAGCTGTTTTTT
>TRBJ1-6|TRBV5-1|.|TRBD1
CASSRTGDVDSPLHF
TGCGCCAGCAGCAGGACAGGGGATGTGGATTCACCCCTCCACTTT
>TRBJ1-4|TRBV5-4|few|.
CASSLGRRNEKLFF
TGTGCCAGCAGCTTGGGCCGTAGAAATGAAAAACTGTTTTTT
>TRBJ1-4|TRBV9|.|TRBD1
CASSGKNRGRANEKLFF
TGTGCCAGCAGCGGCAAAAACAGGGGAAGGGCTAATGAAAAACTGTTTTTT
>TRBJ1-3|TRBV5-1|.|.
CASSSAHGRASGNTIYF
TGCGCCAGCAGCTCGGCACACGGGAGGGCCTCTGGAAACACCATATATTTT
>TRBJ2-1|TRBV6-5|.|.
CASSYSKATYNEQFF
TGTGCCAGCAGTTACTCGAAAGCGACCTACAATGAGCAGTTCTTC
>TRBJ2-5|TRBV27|.|TRBD2
CASSLVSSGVQETQYF
TGTGCCAGCAGTTTAGTTTCTAGCGGAGTACAAGAGACCCAGTACTTC
>TRBJ2-3|TRBV18|once|.
CASSPGGSSDTQYF
TGTGCCAGCTCACCAGGAGGGTCTTCAGATACGCAGTATTTT
>TRBJ1-2|TRBV29-1|.|.
CSVGQDYGYTF
TGCAGCGTTGGACAGGACTATGGCTACACCTTC
>TRBJ1-2|TRBV7-9|.|.
CASSLVNGGYTF
TGTGCCAGCAGCTTAGTGAACGGTGGCTACACCTTC
>TRBJ1-3|TRBV28|.|TRBD1
CASSRTGDGHTIYF
TGTGCCAGCAGTCGGACAGGGGACGGACACACCATATATTTT
>TRBJ2-6|TRBV18|.|TRBD1
CASSPQQGAGANVLTF
TGTGCCAGCTCACCCCAACAGGGGGCCGGGGCCAACGTCCTGACTTTC